The 23 T cell receptor beta chains reported below all come from one sample, sequenced in a study of TIL therapy for anti-PD-1-resistant metastatic lung cancer. Time point noted: pre-treatment sample, taken before nivolumab and TIL therapy. Sequencing used immunoSEQ v3. Profiling relied on immunoSEQ multiplex PCR, and the TCRdb table lists in-frame clones only, not all of them. This sample carries just under 60,000 clones, 55% to 75% of them seen once, and the ten largest clones take over 6.5%. Specimen: blood, collected at baseline. These receptors were obtained from a person aged 25 to 85 with non-small cell lung cancer.

V is TRBV7-2 and J is TRBJ2-5, with no clear D. The CDR3 is made up of 15 amino acids. Looked up from germline, CDR1 is SGHTA and CDR2 is FQGNSA. V shed 0 bases and J shed 5 bases, with 13 bases lying between them. The CDR3 loop is CASSLAGSIGETQYF. CDR3 nucleotide sequence: TGTGCCAGCAGCTTAGCAGGGTCTATAGGGGAGACCCAGTACTTC.

The chain is built from TRBV29-1 and TRBJ2-1; D unclear. V dropped 4 bases and J dropped 6 bases, with 25 bases sitting between them. CDR3 size: 17 residues. CDR1 is SQVTM and CDR2 is ANQGSEA in the germline V gene. CDR3 in DNA: TGCAGCGTTGGGCCCCAGGCGGATCTGTCACCCGGCAATGAGCAGTTCTTC. It specifies CSVGPQADLSPGNEQFF.

This chain connects TRBV12-5 to TRBJ2-6; 8 nucleotides match TRBD1. This CDR3 region has 18 residues. V gave up 7 bases and J gave up 0 bases; unmatched junction bases: 11. Germline CDR1 LGHNT, CDR2 FRNRAP. CDR3 in amino acids: CASVMSGTGHSGANVLTF. CDR3 bases: TGTGCTAGTGTGATGTCAGGGACAGGCCACTCTGGGGCCAACGTCCTGACTTTC.

The chain couples TRBV27 to TRBJ1-2; D perhaps matches TRBD1 (6 bases). The CDR3 extends over 15 amino acids. Germline V gene sequence: CDR1 MNHEY, CDR2 SMNVEV (reference sequence). V was clipped by 3 bases and J by 7 bases, with 18 bases between them. The CDR3 here is CASSFLGGIVSGYTF. CDR3 coding DNA: TGTGCCAGCAGTTTTCTGGGGGGCATCGTCTCTGGCTACACCTTC.

The chain recombines TRBV7-9 with TRBJ1-2; 7 bases align to TRBD1. Germline V CDR1 and CDR2: SEHNR, FQNEAQ (reference sequence). V lost 2 bases and J lost 0; bases outside the gene matches: 6. There are 16 residues in the CDR3. CDR3 protein: CASSLNGGTANYGYTF. CDR3 sequence (DNA): TGTGCCAGCAGCTTAAATGGGGGGACAGCTAACTATGGCTACACCTTC.

The chain has TRBV4-1 and TRBJ1-6; D remains unclear. Trimming pared 0 bases from V and 8 bases from J, leaving 8 bases between. The CDR3 spans 14 residues. CDR1 and CDR2 from the germline V gene are MGHRA and YSYEKL. CDR3: CASSQDEGYSPLHF. DNA of the CDR3: TGCGCCAGCAGCCAAGATGAGGGCTATTCACCCCTCCACTTT.

This clone was seen a handful of times. The rearrangement links TRBV9 to TRBJ2-6; D possibly corresponds to TRBD2 (6 bases). Germline CDR1 reads SGDLS; CDR2 reads YYNGEE. V was shortened by 0 bases and J by 0 bases, with 7 bases between the two germline ends. The CDR3 contains 16 residues. The CDR3 DNA is TGTGCCAGCAGCGTAGGAGCGGGCTCTGGGGCCAACGTCCTGACTTTC. This gives the protein CASSVGAGSGANVLTF.

The CDR3 DNA reads TGTGCTAGTGGTCTAATGAATGAGCAGTTCTTC. It encodes CASGLMNEQFF. The chain carries TRBV12-5 and TRBJ2-1; D is ambiguous. The V end was cut by 5 bases, the J end by 7 bases, with 6 bases between. Germline CDR1 and CDR2: LGHNT and FRNRAP. The CDR3 loop spans 11 amino acids.

This clone was counted only a few times. The chain couples TRBV6-5 to TRBJ2-5; 9 bases map to TRBD2. From germline, CDR1 is MNHEY and CDR2 SVGAGI. The CDR3 totals 16 residues. The ends lost 0 bases at V and 7 bases at J; junction bases unmatched: 9. The CDR3 region is CASSYSGLAGSGTQYF. The CDR3 DNA reads as TGTGCCAGCAGTTACTCCGGGCTAGCGGGATCAGGGACCCAGTACTTC.

This chain joins TRBV29-1 and TRBJ2-5; 8 bases are shared with TRBD2. Unmatched junction bases numbered 4, after V lost 6 bases and J lost 1 base. Germline V CDR1 and CDR2: SQVTM, ANQGSEA. There are 13 residues in the CDR3. The chain's CDR3 is CSVVAGPQETQYF. DNA for the CDR3: TGCAGCGTGGTAGCGGGACCCCAAGAGACCCAGTACTTC.

The chain combines TRBV6-4 with TRBJ2-1, with a tentative D call TRBD2 (6 bases). CDR1 is MRHNA, CDR2 SNTAGT, per germline. The CDR3 sequence is 11 residues long. The ends were cut back, 3 bases at V and 9 bases at J, with 6 bases in the middle. The CDR3, as DNA: TGTGCCAGCAGTGAGGAGGGTGAGCAGTTCTTC. Encoded protein: CASSEEGEQFF.

The chain combines TRBV5-6 with TRBJ1-2; D is undetermined. CDR1 and CDR2 from the germline V gene are SGHDT and YYEEEE. The CDR3 totals 14 residues. The V gene lost 0 bases and the J gene lost 6 bases, with 12 bases spanning the gap. In DNA, the CDR3 is TGTGCCAGCAGCTTGGATCGCGGGAGAGATGGCTACACCTTC. The encoded protein is CASSLDRGRDGYTF.

The chain uses TRBV7-8 and TRBJ1-5, with TRBD1 matching 7 bases. V lost 5 bases, J lost 2 bases, and 6 bases stayed unmatched. Germline V gene data show CDR1 as SGHVS and CDR2 as FQNEAQ. The CDR3 loop spans 15 amino acids. The CDR3 loop is CASSPTGVGNQPQHF. The CDR3 DNA is TGTGCCAGCAGCCCTACAGGGGTAGGCAATCAGCCCCAGCATTTT. Combining the CDR3 with reference TRBV7-8 and TRBJ1-5 gives the whole variable domain GAGVSQSPRYKVAKRGQDVALRCDPISGHVSLFWYQQALGQGPEFLTYFQNEAQLDKSGLPSDRFFAERPEGSVSTLKIQRTQQEDSAVYLCASSPTGVGNQPQHFGDGTRLSIL.

This clone was observed a handful of times. The chain employs TRBV7-9 and TRBJ2-7; 12 nucleotides align to TRBD1. CDR1 and CDR2 (germline): SEHNR, FQNEAQ (reference sequence). The CDR3 spans 16 residues. J lost 4 bases, V lost 3 bases, and 7 bases had no gene match. The DNA for the CDR3 is TGTGCCAGCAGCTTCCAACCGGGACAGGGGGCTTACGAGCAGTACTTC. Translated: CASSFQPGQGAYEQYF. Full variable domain (missing parts from reference TRBV7-9 and TRBJ2-7): DTGVSQNPRHKITKRGQNVTFRCDPISEHNRLYWYRQTLGQGPEFLTYFQNEAQLEKSRLLSDRFSAERPKGSFSTLEIQRTEQGDSAMYLCASSFQPGQGAYEQYFGPGTRLTVT.

The chain is built from TRBV28 and TRBJ1-2; D remains unclear. Germline loops: CDR1 MDHEN, CDR2 SYDVKM. Trimming pared 6 bases from V and 4 bases from J, leaving 6 bases between. The CDR3 is 11 residues long. CDR3: CASSSVYGYTF. The CDR3 region has the DNA TGTGCCAGCAGCAGTGTCTATGGCTACACCTTC.

The V gene is TRBV7-9, the J gene TRBJ2-5; either TRBD1 or TRBD2 may fit D (6 bases each). With 8 bases removed from V and 3 bases from J, the gap between germline ends came to 19 bases. The germline V gene encodes CDR1 SEHNR and CDR2 FQNEAQ (reference sequence). This CDR3 has 15 residues. The CDR3 nucleotides read TGTGCCAGCTCGTTGGGGGGCGACGCAAAAGAGACCCAGTACTTC. Protein product: CASSLGGDAKETQYF.

This clone was observed a handful of times. The V and J genes are TRBV5-1 and TRBJ2-7; D is tentatively TRBD1 or TRBD2 (6 bases each). CDR3 size: 14 residues. The germline V gene has CDR1 SGHRS and CDR2 YFSETQ. The V gene lost 0 bases and the J gene lost 4 bases, with 11 bases spanning the gap. The CDR3 region is CASSLELGGYEQYF. DNA of the CDR3: TGCGCCAGCAGCTTGGAATTAGGGGGGTACGAGCAGTACTTC.

This clone was seen a single time. This chain uses TRBV25-1 with TRBJ2-2; D gene unclear. The CDR3 is made up of 16 amino acids. The V and J ends lost 6 bases and 1 base respectively, with 15 bases between them. Germline CDR1 MGHDK, CDR2 SYGVNS. This CDR3 is CASSPRSGLNTGELFF. CDR3 coding DNA: TGTGCCAGCAGCCCGCGTTCAGGCCTGAACACCGGGGAGCTGTTTTTT.

The rearrangement joins TRBV5-1 to TRBJ1-4, with D unresolved. The V gene lost 2 bases and the J gene lost 8 bases, with 10 bases spanning the gap. This CDR3 region has 13 residues. Germline V gives CDR1 SGHRS, CDR2 YFSETQ. Here the CDR3 DNA reads TGCGCCAGCAGCTTCGGGGTTGAGGAAAAACTGTTTTTT. Amino acids: CASSFGVEEKLFF.

In DNA form, the CDR3 reads TGTGCCAGCAGTCTCCTATATGGGGGAGACAGGGTCTACGAGCAGTACTTC. Encoded protein: CASSLLYGGDRVYEQYF. The chain employs TRBV27 and TRBJ2-7; 7 bases are a match to TRBD1. V shed 5 bases and J 3 bases; nucleotides not matched to a gene: 16. The CDR3 spans 17 residues. CDR1 and CDR2 (germline): MNHEY, SMNVEV (reference sequence).

The chain has TRBV5-1 and TRBJ2-1; D possibly corresponds to TRBD2 (6 bases). Trimming removed 3 bases from V and 4 bases from J, with 23 bases in between. This CDR3 has 18 residues. CDR1 and CDR2 from the germline V gene are SGHRS and YFSETQ. The DNA of the CDR3 is TGCGCCAGCAGCTCCGAGGGTAGGGCTAGCGCACCTTACAATGAGCAGTTCTTC. This translates into CASSSEGRASAPYNEQFF.

This chain connects TRBV19 to TRBJ1-1, with D possibly TRBD1 on 6 matching bases. In germline, CDR1 is LNHDA, CDR2 SQIVND (reference sequence). The CDR3 totals 14 residues. Trimming pared 4 bases from V and 5 bases from J, leaving 14 bases between. CDR3 in amino acids: CASSRGGRKTEAFF. The CDR3 bases are TGTGCCAGTAGTAGGGGGGGGCGCAAAACTGAAGCTTTCTTT.

V gene TRBV5-1 combines with J gene TRBJ2-7; D gene unclear. The CDR3 loop spans 13 amino acids. Germline assignment: CDR1 SGHRS and CDR2 YFSETQ. V gave up 1 base and J gave up 2 bases, with 7 bases separating them. CDR3 in amino acids: CASSLTPTYEQYF. In nucleotides, the CDR3 is TGCGCCAGCAGCTTGACTCCAACCTACGAGCAGTACTTC. Based on the CDR3 plus reference TRBV5-1 and TRBJ2-7, the full variable domain is KAGVTQTPRYLIKTRGQQVTLSCSPISGHRSVSWYQQTPGQGLQFLFEYFSETQRNKGNFPGRFSGRQFSNSRSEMNVSTLELGDSALYLCASSLTPTYEQYFGPGTRLTVT.